These 18 T cell receptor beta chains originate from one sample sequenced in a study of CXCR3-negative and CXCR3-positive naive CD8 T cells. The libraries of TRB cDNA were prepared using 5' RACE with UMI labels. Following a re-call of the 5' RACE reads, TCRdb has one entry per CDR3 protein and lacks DNA. This repertoire includes approximately 37,000 distinct CDR3 sequences. What was sequenced was memory CD8+ T cells from blood. The receptors shown here come from a human donor in good health. Some clones in this sample may be carry-over from other donors' samples.

V gene TRBV2 combines with J gene TRBJ2-1; the D gene TCRdb calls, TRBD1, cannot be checked with no DNA. Germline CDR1 and CDR2: SNHLY and FYNNEI. This CDR3 has 16 residues. CDR3 sequence reads: CASNHPVGQGINEQFF.

CDR3 loop: CASSWTSGEQFF. The V gene is TRBV12-3 or TRBV12-4, the J gene TRBJ2-1; without DNA, the TCRdb call of TRBD2 cannot be checked. This CDR3 contains 12 residues.

CDR3 loop: CSVDQGTGPNYEQYF. V and J are TRBV29-1 and TRBJ2-7; TCRdb gives TRBD1 as the D gene, but with no DNA this cannot be confirmed. CDR3 size: 15 residues. Germline values: CDR1 SQVTM, CDR2 ANQGSEA.

The chain uses TRBV4-3 and TRBJ2-7. Germline-derived CDR1 and CDR2 are LGHNA and YSLEER. This CDR3 region has 16 residues. The CDR3 sequence is CASSQDPETHSYEQYF.

CDR3 amino acids: CASSLGPYDTKEQFF. The J gene is TRBJ2-1, the V gene TRBV7-2. From germline, CDR1 is SGHTA and CDR2 FQGNSA. This CDR3 spans 15 amino acids.

This rearrangement joins TRBV2 to TRBJ2-5; there is no DNA to check the TCRdb D call of TRBD2. Per the germline V gene, CDR1 is SNHLY and CDR2 is FYNNEI. The CDR3 extends over 15 amino acids. This chain's CDR3 is CASSEGLAVVETQYF.

The chain has TRBV28 and TRBJ1-4. Germline CDR1 reads MDHEN; CDR2 reads SYDVKM. This CDR3 has 15 residues. The CDR3 sequence: CASSYQEATNEKLFF.

This clonotype ranks as medium-sized (0.01 to 0.1%) in terms of frequency. The chain has TRBV6-4 and TRBJ2-3; absent DNA, TCRdb's TRBD2 call cannot be checked. The CDR3 length is 15 residues. Germline CDR1 reads MRHNA; CDR2 reads SNTAGT. CDR3 in amino acids: CASSETSGGTDTQYF.

The chain employs TRBV5-1 and TRBJ2-1. In germline, CDR1 is SGHRS, CDR2 YFSETQ. CDR3 length: 15 residues. The chain's CDR3 is CASSLVEPRYNEQFF.

The rearrangement uses TRBV7-2 and TRBJ2-5. CDR1 SGHTA and CDR2 FQGNSA come from the germline V gene. CDR3 length: 14 amino acids. CDR3 sequence reads: CASSLGDAWETQYF.

V usage is TRBV6-2 or TRBV6-3 and J usage is TRBJ2-1; TCRdb lists TRBD2, though no DNA is available to test this call. Germline V gene lookup returns CDR1 MNHEY and CDR2 SVGEGT. This CDR3 has 16 residues. This CDR3 reads CASSYSKAGGLNEQFF.

The V call is TRBV7-9, the J call TRBJ2-7; TCRdb gives TRBD1 as the D gene, but with no DNA this cannot be confirmed. The CDR3 is made up of 15 amino acids. Looked up from germline, CDR1 is SEHNR and CDR2 is FQNEAQ (reference sequence). The CDR3: CASSSPGPGPYEQYF. Full variable domain (outside the CDR3, taken from reference TRBV7-9 and TRBJ2-7): DTGVSQNPRHKITKRGQNVTFRCDPISEHNRLYWYRQTLGQGPEFLTYFQNEAQLEKSRLLSDRFSAERPKGSFSTLEIQRTEQGDSAMYLCASSSPGPGPYEQYFGPGTRLTVT.

The genes are TRBV28 and TRBJ1-5; the D call from TCRdb, TRBD1, cannot be confirmed without DNA. The CDR3 extends over 12 amino acids. CDR1 and CDR2 (germline): MDHEN, SYDVKM. The CDR3 sequence: CASTVVRQPQHF.

V and J are TRBV7-9 and TRBJ1-1; absent DNA, TCRdb's TRBD1 call cannot be checked. The CDR3 spans 14 residues. Germline-derived CDR1 and CDR2 are SEHNR and FQNEAQ (reference sequence). This chain's CDR3 is CASSPRVFNTEAFF.

CDR3 in amino acids: CASSIPSDTDHYEQYF. The chain has TRBV5-1 and TRBJ2-7; TCRdb indicates TRBD1, and absent DNA this call remains unverified. Germline V gene data show CDR1 as SGHRS and CDR2 as YFSETQ. This CDR3 spans 16 amino acids.

The chain employs TRBV25-1 and TRBJ1-6; with no DNA, the TCRdb D assignment of TRBD1 cannot be verified. The CDR3 sequence is 18 residues long. The germline V gene has CDR1 MGHDK and CDR2 SYGVNS. CDR3 sequence reads: CASSEFPLVLEVESPLHF.

The chain links TRBV10-3 to TRBJ2-1; TCRdb outputs TRBD2, but without DNA this stays unchecked. Germline CDR1 ENHRY, CDR2 SYGVKD. The CDR3 consists of 15 residues. The CDR3 sequence is CATLSGGDSYNEQFF.

This sequence joins TRBV7-2 and TRBJ2-5; TCRdb outputs TRBD1, but without DNA this stays unchecked. This CDR3 is 12 amino acids long. Germline CDR1 is SGHTA and CDR2 is FQGNSA. The CDR3 here is CASTPTLETQYF.